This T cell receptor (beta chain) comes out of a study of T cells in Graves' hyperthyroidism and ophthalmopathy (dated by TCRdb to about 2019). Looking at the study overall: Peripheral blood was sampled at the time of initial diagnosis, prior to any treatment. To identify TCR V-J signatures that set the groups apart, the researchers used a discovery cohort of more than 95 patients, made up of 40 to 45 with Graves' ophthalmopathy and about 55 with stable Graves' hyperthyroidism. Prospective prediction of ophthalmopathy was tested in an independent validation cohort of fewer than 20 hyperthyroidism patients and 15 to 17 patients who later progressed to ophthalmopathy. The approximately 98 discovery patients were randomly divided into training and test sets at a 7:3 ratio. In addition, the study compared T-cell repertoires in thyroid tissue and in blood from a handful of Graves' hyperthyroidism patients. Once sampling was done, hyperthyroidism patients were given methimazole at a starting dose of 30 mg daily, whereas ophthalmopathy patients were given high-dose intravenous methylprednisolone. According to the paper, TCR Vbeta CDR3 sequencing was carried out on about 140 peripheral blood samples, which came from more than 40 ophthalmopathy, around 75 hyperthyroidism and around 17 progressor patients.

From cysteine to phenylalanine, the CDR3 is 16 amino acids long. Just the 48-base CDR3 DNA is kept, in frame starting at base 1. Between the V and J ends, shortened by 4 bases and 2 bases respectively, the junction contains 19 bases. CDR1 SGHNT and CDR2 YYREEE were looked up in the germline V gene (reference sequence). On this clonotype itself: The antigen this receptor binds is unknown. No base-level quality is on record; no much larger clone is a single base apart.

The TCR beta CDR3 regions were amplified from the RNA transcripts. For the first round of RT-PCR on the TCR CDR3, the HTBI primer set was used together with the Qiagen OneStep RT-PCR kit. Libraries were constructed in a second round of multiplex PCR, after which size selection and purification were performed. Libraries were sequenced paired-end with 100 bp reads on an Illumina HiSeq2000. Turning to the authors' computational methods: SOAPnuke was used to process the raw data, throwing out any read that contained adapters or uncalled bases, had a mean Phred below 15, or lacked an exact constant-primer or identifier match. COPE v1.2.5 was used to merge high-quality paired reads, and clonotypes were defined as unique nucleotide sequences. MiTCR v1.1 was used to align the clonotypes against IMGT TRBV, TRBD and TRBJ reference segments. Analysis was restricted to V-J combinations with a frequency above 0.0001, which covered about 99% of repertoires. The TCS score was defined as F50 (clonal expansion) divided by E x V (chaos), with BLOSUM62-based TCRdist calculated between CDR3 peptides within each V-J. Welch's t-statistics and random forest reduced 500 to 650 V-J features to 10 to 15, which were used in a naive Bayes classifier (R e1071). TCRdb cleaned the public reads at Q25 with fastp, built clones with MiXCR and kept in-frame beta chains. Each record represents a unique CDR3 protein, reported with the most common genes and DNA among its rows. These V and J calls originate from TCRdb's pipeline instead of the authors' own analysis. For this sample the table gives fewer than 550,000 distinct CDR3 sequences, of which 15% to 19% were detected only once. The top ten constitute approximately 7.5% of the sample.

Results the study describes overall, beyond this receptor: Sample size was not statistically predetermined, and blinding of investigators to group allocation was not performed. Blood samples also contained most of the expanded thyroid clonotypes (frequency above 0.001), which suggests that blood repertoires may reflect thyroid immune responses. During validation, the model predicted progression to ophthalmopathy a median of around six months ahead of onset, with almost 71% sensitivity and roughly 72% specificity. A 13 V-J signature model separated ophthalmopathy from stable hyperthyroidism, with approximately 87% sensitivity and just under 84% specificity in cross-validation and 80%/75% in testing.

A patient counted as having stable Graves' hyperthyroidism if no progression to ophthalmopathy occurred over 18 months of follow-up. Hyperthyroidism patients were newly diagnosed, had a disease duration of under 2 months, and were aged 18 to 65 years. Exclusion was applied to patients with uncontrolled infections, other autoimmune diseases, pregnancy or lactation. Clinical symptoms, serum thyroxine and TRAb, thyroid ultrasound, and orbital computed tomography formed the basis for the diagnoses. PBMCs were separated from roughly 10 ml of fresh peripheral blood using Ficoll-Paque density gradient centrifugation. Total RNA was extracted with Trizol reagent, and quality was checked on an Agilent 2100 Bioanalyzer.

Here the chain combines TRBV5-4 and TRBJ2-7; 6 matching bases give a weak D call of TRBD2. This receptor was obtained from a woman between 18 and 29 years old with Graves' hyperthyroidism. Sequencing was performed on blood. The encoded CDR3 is CASSRLPSAATYEQYF. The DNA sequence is TGTGCCAGCAGCCGCCTCCCTAGCGCCGCGACCTACGAGCAGTACTTC. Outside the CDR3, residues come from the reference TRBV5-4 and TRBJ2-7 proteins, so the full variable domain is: ETGVTQSPTHLIKTRGQQVTLRCSSQSGHNTVSWYQQALGQGPQFIFQYYREEENGRGNFPPRFSGLQFPNYSSELNVNALELDDSALYLCASSRLPSAATYEQYFGPGTRLTVT.